These 16 T cell receptor beta chains came from one sample sequenced in a study of CXCR3-negative and CXCR3-positive naive CD8 T cells. The study's findings and limits: More hydrophobic TRB CDR3s were found in CXCR3-positive naive cells than in CXCR3-negative naive cells.

For these receptors, no antigen is known. Libraries were UMI-labeled 5' RACE TRB cDNA. With the 5' RACE reads reprocessed, TCRdb shows one record per CDR3 protein and no DNA. Listed are about 150,000 distinct CDR3 sequences; under 0.5% falls within the top ten. Sequences were obtained from naive CXCR3+ CD8+ T cells from blood. Specified subset: CD45RO-CCR7+CD27+CD95- naive CD8+ T cells expressing CXCR3 (TNR3+). These receptors were collected from a human donor in good health. Some clones in this sample may be carry-over from other donors' samples.

The chain couples TRBV19 to TRBJ2-1; without DNA, the TCRdb call of TRBD1 cannot be checked. This CDR3 contains 15 residues. Germline V CDR1 and CDR2: LNHDA, SQIVND (reference sequence). CDR3 region: CASSLARDARFVQFF.

The CDR3 spells CASSGRVGETQYF. V usage is TRBV7-6 and J usage is TRBJ2-5; TCRdb names TRBD2, which stays unverified in the absence of DNA. Germline V lookup: CDR1 SGHVS, CDR2 FNYEAQ. This CDR3 has 13 residues.

This chain's CDR3 is CSVSPGPTYEQYF. The gene calls are TRBV29-1 and TRBJ2-7. Germline V gene data show CDR1 as SQVTM and CDR2 as ANQGSEA. The CDR3 is 13 residues long.

This chain connects TRBV28 to TRBJ2-7; TCRdb indicates TRBD2, and absent DNA this call remains unverified. The germline V gene has CDR1 MDHEN and CDR2 SYDVKM. This CDR3 contains 14 residues. The CDR3 loop is CASSSRLADYEQYF.

The chain recombines TRBV7-9 with TRBJ2-7; TCRdb returns TRBD1, unconfirmable since there is no DNA. CDR3 size: 15 residues. Germline loops: CDR1 SEHNR, CDR2 FQNEAQ (reference sequence). The CDR3 spells CASTFAGTGGYEQYF.

The chain joins TRBV3-1 to TRBJ2-7; TCRdb designates TRBD2, a call that cannot be tested without DNA. The length of the CDR3 is 16 residues. CDR1 is LGHDT and CDR2 is YNNKEL in the germline V gene (reference sequence). The CDR3 loop reads CASSPQPVGEGYEQYF.

The chain couples TRBV7-3 to TRBJ2-3; as DNA is missing, the TRBD2 call by TCRdb cannot be tested. Per germline, CDR1 SGHTA and CDR2 FQGTGA. CDR3 length equals 16 residues. The CDR3 loop reads CASSPTSGGPIDTQYF. Variable domain in full (rest from reference TRBV7-3 and TRBJ2-3): GAGVSQTPSNKVTEKGKYVELRCDPISGHTALYWYRQSLGQGPEFLIYFQGTGAADDSGLPNDRFFAVRPEGSVSTLKIQRTERGDSAVYLCASSPTSGGPIDTQYFGPGTRLTVL.

V usage is TRBV27 and J usage is TRBJ2-7; lacking DNA, the TRBD1 call made by TCRdb goes unchecked. CDR1 is MNHEY, CDR2 SMNVEV, per germline (reference sequence). This CDR3 has 17 amino acids. The CDR3 is CASSSPLTGVSIYEQYF.

V and J are TRBV11-2 and TRBJ1-1. CDR3 length: 15 amino acids. Per germline, CDR1 SGHAT and CDR2 FQNNGV. The CDR3 is CASSTHRALNTEAFF.

The chain employs TRBV29-1 and TRBJ2-7; TCRdb's D call, TRBD1, is unchecked because there is no DNA. Germline V gene data show CDR1 as SQVTM and CDR2 as ANQGSEA. CDR3 length: 13 residues. Here the CDR3 reads CSVEPDRGNEQYF.

This rearrangement joins TRBV12-3 or TRBV12-4 to TRBJ2-7; checking the TCRdb D call of TRBD1 is not possible without DNA. This CDR3 has 16 residues. The CDR3 sequence is CASSTPTGQNSYEQYF.

This chain links TRBV11-2 with TRBJ2-7; TCRdb's D gene call, TRBD1, goes unchecked for lack of DNA. CDR1 SGHAT and CDR2 FQNNGV come from the germline V gene. The CDR3 is 16 amino acids. The CDR3 spells CASSLTRGQVSYEQYF.

CDR3 sequence reads: CASKRVGFEETQYF. This rearrangement joins TRBV2 to TRBJ2-5. The CDR3 has 14 residues. Germline loops: CDR1 SNHLY, CDR2 FYNNEI.

This sequence joins TRBV11-1 and TRBJ2-2; TCRdb indicates TRBD1, and absent DNA this call remains unverified. Germline V gene lookup returns CDR1 SGHAT and CDR2 FQDESV (reference sequence). This CDR3 has 15 residues. The CDR3 reads CASSHPAANTGELFF.

CDR3 sequence reads: CASSQGGADTQYF. V and J are TRBV14 and TRBJ2-3. The CDR3 covers 13 residues. CDR1 is SGHDN and CDR2 is FVKESK in the germline V gene.

The chain combines TRBV28 with TRBJ2-3; TCRdb's D call of TRBD2 is untestable without DNA. The V gene's germline CDR1 is MDHEN and CDR2 SYDVKM. This CDR3 has 18 residues. The CDR3 protein is CASSSSRGVNPYTDTQYF.